A selection of T cell receptor beta chains follows, all from one sample in a study of graft-versus-host responses after intestinal transplantation. Clones were sequenced by immunoSEQ multiplex PCR, and TCRdb holds only the in-frame ones, with some missing. The top ten hold roughly 8.4% of the sample, which has roughly 21,000 clones, roughly 30% seen once. The source material was alloreactive CD8+ T cells from a mixed lymphocyte reaction culture, sampled before intestinal transplant. The source is a human patient who received an intestinal transplant. Both conserved end residues are part of each CDR3. Fields, in order: V gene, D gene, CDR3 protein. The D gene is left open where the match is weak.

V gene: TRBV5-1
D gene: NA
CDR3 protein: CASSPEGSSGTEGNQPQHF

V gene: TRBV6-1
D gene: NA
CDR3 protein: CASSLSRSYEQYF

V gene: TRBV7-9
D gene: TRBD2
CDR3 protein: CASSALAGDLNEQFF

V gene: TRBV10-2
D gene: NA
CDR3 protein: CASSNGVRGAEFF

V gene: TRBV4-1
D gene: TRBD2
CDR3 protein: CASSRTSRTYEQYF

V gene: TRBV7-6
D gene: TRBD1
CDR3 protein: CASSFGQGIPGELFF

V gene: TRBV7-3
D gene: NA
CDR3 protein: CASSPLATDTQYF

V gene: TRBV27
D gene: NA
CDR3 protein: CASSLRRFTYNEQFF

V gene: TRBV5-4
D gene: NA
CDR3 protein: CASSLTYEQYF

V gene: TRBV29-1
D gene: NA
CDR3 protein: CSVPRLGGNTEAFF

V gene: TRBV4-1
D gene: NA
CDR3 protein: CASSQVEGLETQYF

V gene: TRBV11-1
D gene: NA
CDR3 protein: CASSLVSRSTDTQYF

V gene: TRBV7-6
D gene: NA
CDR3 protein: CASSPLTTGKNIQYF

V gene: TRBV6-1
D gene: NA
CDR3 protein: CASSLGYEQYF

V gene: TRBV13
D gene: NA
CDR3 protein: CASSFHHRRNTIYF

V gene: TRBV20-1
D gene: NA
CDR3 protein: CSPDGDTEAFF

V gene: TRBV6-6
D gene: NA
CDR3 protein: CASSYGMGAYEQYF

V gene: TRBV7-3
D gene: NA
CDR3 protein: CASSSDWSSYNEQFF

V gene: TRBV29-1
D gene: NA
CDR3 protein: CSVDEGFEHPSSYEQYF